The source of this T cell receptor (beta chain) is a study of blood T cell repertoires in COVID-19. Study-wide background: T cells, B-cell-depleted T cells, or PBMCs provided the cDNA or gDNA that served as material.

Trimming shortened V by 4 bases and J by 5 bases, and 11 bases separated the two germline ends. CDR3 length: 13 residues. CDR1 LNHDA and CDR2 SQIVND come from the germline V gene (reference sequence). Original methodology: Estimation of nucleated cell counts was performed using reference gene primer amplification. Some clones are missing from TCRdb's copy, which holds only in-frame ones; the method was immunoSEQ multiplex PCR. V, J and clone size are those of that table, while D and trimming were read from the DNA. The data contain around 140,000 clones, 88% of them singletons. The sequenced sample consisted of peripheral blood. This sequence originates from a man aged 65-85 years with acute or convalescent COVID-19. The rearrangement uses TRBV19 and TRBJ2-5, with D possibly being TRBD2 (6 bases). This CDR3 is CASSTGVLETQYF. The CDR3 nucleotides read TGTGCCAGTAGTACGGGGGTTCTGGAGACCCAGTACTTC.